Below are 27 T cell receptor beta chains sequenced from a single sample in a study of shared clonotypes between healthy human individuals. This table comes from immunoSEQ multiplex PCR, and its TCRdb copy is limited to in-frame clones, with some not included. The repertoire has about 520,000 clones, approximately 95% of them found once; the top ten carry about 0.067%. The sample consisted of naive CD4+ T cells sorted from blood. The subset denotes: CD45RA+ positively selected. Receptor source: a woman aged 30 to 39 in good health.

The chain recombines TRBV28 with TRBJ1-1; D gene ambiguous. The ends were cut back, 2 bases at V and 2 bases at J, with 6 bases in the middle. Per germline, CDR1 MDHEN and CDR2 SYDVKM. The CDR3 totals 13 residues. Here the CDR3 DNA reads TGTGCCAGCAGTTTACCGAAAAACACTGAAGCTTTCTTT. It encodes CASSLPKNTEAFF.

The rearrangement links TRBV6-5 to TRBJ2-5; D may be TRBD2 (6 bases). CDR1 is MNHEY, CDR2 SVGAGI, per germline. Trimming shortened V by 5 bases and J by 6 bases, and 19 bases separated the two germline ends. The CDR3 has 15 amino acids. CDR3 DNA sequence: TGTGCCAGCAGTCAAGGGGAGGCCCCCCCGAAGACCCAGTACTTC. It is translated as CASSQGEAPPKTQYF.

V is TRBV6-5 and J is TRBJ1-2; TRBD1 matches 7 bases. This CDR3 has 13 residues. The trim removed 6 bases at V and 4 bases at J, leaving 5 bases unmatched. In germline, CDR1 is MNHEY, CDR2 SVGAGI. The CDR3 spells CASREGGSYGYTF. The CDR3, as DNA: TGTGCCAGCAGGGAAGGGGGCAGCTATGGCTACACCTTC.

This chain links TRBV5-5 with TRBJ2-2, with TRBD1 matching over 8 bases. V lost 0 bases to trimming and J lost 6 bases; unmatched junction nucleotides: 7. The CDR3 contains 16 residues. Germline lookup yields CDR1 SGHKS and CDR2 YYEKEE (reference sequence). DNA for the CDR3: TGTGCCAGCAGCTTGGCCAGGCAGGGGGCTCCCGGGGAGCTGTTTTTT. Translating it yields CASSLARQGAPGELFF.

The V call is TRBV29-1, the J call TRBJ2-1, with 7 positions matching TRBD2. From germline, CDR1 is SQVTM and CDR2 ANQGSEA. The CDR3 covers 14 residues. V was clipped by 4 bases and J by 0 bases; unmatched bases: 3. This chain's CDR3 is CSVGAGSSYNEQFF. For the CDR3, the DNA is TGCAGCGTTGGAGCGGGAAGCTCCTACAATGAGCAGTTCTTC.

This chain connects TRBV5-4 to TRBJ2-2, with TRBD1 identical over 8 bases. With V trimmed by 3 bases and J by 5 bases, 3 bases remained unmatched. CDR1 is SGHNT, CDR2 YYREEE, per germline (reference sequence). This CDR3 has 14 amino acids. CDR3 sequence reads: CASSSRGRTGELFF. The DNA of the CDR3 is TGTGCCAGCAGCTCCAGGGGGCGAACCGGGGAGCTGTTTTTT.

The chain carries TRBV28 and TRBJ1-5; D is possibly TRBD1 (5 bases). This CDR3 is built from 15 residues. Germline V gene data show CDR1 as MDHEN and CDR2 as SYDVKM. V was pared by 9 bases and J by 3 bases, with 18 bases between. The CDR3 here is CASYESGIYNQPQHF. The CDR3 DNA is TGTGCCAGTTATGAGTCAGGGATTTACAATCAGCCCCAGCATTTT.

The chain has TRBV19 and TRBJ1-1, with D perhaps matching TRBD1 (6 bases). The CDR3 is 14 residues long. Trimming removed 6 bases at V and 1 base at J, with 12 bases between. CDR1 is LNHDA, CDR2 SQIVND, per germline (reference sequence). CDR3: CASRPAQGNTEAFF. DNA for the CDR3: TGTGCCAGTAGACCAGCACAGGGGAACACTGAAGCTTTCTTT.

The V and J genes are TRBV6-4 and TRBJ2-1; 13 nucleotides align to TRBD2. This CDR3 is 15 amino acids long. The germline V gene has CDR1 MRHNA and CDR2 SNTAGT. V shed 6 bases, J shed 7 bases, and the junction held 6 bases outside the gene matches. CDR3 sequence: CASRPLAGGRNEQFF. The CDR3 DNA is TGTGCCAGCAGACCACTAGCGGGAGGGAGGAATGAGCAGTTCTTC.

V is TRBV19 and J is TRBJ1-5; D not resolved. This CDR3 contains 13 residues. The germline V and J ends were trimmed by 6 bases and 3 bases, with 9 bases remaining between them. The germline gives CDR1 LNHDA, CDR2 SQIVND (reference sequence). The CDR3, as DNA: TGTGCCAGTAGAGCGCAGCTCAATCAGCCCCAGCATTTT. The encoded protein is CASRAQLNQPQHF. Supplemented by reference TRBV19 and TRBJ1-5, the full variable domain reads DGGITQSPKYLFRKEGQNVTLSCEQNLNHDAMYWYRQDPGQGLRLIYYSQIVNDFQKGDIAEGYSVSREKKESFPLTVTSAQKNPTAFYLCASRAQLNQPQHFGDGTRLSIL.

The CDR3 DNA reads TGCGCCAGCAGTGAGTCGCGGCAAGCAGATACGCAGTATTTT. It codes for CASSESRQADTQYF. The V gene is TRBV10-1, the J gene TRBJ2-3; the D is unclear. Trimming took off 0 bases at V and 4 bases at J, with 8 bases between the two ends. The CDR3 has 14 residues. Looked up from germline, CDR1 is WNHNN and CDR2 is SYGVQD (reference sequence).

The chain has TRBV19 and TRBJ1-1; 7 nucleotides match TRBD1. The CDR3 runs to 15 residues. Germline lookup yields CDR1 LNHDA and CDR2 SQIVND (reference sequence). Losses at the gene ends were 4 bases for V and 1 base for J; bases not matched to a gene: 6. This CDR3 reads CASSNRGPGNTEAFF. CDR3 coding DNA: TGTGCCAGTAGTAATAGGGGGCCGGGGAACACTGAAGCTTTCTTT.

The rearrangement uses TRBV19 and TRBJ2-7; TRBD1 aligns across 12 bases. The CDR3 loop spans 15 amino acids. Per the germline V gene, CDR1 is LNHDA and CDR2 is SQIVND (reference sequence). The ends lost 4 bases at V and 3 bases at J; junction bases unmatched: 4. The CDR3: CASSNGTGGIYEQYF. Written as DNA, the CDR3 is TGTGCCAGTAGTAACGGGACAGGGGGCATCTACGAGCAGTACTTC.

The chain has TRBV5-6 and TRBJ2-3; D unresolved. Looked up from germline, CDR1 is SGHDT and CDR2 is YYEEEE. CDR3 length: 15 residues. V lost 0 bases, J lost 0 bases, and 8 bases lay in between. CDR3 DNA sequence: TGTGCCAGCAGCTTGGAAGGGCCTAGCACAGATACGCAGTATTTT. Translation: CASSLEGPSTDTQYF.

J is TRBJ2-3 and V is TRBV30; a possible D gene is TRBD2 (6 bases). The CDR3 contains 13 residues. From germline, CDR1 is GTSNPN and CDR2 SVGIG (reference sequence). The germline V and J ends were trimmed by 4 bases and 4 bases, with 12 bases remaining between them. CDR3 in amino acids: CAWKDSGADTQYF. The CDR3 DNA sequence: TGTGCCTGGAAAGATAGCGGCGCAGATACGCAGTATTTT.

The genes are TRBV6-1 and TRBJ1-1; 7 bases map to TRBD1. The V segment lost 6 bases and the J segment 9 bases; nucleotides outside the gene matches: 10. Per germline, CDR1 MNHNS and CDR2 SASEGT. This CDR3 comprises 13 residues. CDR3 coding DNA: TGTGCCAGCAGGGAACAGGGGCCAATTAAAGCTTTCTTT. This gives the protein CASREQGPIKAFF.

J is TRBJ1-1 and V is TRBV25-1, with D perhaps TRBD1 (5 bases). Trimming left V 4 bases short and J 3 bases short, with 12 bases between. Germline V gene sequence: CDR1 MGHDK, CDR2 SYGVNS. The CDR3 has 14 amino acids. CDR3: CASSAQGRHTEAFF. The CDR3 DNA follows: TGTGCCAGCAGTGCCCAGGGTAGGCACACTGAAGCTTTCTTT.

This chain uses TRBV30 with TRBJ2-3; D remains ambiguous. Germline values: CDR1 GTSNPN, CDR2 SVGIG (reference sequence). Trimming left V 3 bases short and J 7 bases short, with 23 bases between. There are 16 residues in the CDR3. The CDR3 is CAWSSSRSGFGNTQYF. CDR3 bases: TGTGCCTGGAGCTCAAGCCGGTCCGGGTTCGGAAATACGCAGTATTTT.

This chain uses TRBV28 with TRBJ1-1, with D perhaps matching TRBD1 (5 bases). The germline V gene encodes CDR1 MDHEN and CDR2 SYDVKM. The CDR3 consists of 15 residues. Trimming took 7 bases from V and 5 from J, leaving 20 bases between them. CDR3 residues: CASTTRFGGRTEAFF. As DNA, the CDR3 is TGTGCCAGCACCACCCGGTTTGGGGGTAGAACTGAAGCTTTCTTT.

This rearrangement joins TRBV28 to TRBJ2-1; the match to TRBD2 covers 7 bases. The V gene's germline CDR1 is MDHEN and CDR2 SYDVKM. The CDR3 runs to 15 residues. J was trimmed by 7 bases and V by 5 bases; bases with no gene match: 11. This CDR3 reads CASSTPWGGFNEQFF. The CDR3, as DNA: TGTGCCAGCAGTACCCCGTGGGGAGGGTTTAATGAGCAGTTCTTC.

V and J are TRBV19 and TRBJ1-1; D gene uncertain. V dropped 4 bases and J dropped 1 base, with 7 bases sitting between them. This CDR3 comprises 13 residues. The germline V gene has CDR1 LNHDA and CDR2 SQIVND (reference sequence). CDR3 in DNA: TGTGCCAGTAGTAATTCCGGGAACACTGAAGCTTTCTTT. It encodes CASSNSGNTEAFF.

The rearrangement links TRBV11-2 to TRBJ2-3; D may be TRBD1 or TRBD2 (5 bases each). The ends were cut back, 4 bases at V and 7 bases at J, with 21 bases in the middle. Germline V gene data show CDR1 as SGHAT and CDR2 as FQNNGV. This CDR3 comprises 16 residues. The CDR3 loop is CASSSARDGLFYTQYF. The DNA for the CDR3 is TGTGCCAGCAGCTCGGCCCGGGACGGACTCTTTTATACGCAGTATTTT.

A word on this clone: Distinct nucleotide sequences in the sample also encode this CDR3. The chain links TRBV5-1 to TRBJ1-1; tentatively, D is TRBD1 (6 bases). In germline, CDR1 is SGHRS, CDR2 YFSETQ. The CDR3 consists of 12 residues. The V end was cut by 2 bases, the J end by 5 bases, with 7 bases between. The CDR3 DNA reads TGCGCCAGCAGCTTCCAGGGGACTGAAGCTTTCTTT. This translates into CASSFQGTEAFF.

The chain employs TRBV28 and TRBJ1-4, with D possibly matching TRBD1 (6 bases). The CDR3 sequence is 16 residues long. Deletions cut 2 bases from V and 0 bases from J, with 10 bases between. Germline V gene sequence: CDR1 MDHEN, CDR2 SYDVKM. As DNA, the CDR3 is TGTGCCAGCAGTTTAGGCAGGGGTACAACTAATGAAAAACTGTTTTTT. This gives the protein CASSLGRGTTNEKLFF. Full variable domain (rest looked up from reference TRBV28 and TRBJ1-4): DVKVTQSSRYLVKRTGEKVFLECVQDMDHENMFWYRQDPGLGLRLIYFSYDVKMKEKGDIPEGYSVSREKKERFSLILESASTNQTSMYLCASSLGRGTTNEKLFFGSGTQLSVL.

CDR3 amino acids: CASSDNRSNQPQHF. For the CDR3, the DNA is TGTGCCAGCAGTGACAACAGGAGCAATCAGCCCCAGCATTTT. The chain recombines TRBV6-5 with TRBJ1-5, with D tentatively TRBD1 (5 bases). Germline V gives CDR1 MNHEY, CDR2 SVGAGI. The CDR3 length is 14 residues. Deletions cut 5 bases from V and 1 base from J, with 9 bases between.

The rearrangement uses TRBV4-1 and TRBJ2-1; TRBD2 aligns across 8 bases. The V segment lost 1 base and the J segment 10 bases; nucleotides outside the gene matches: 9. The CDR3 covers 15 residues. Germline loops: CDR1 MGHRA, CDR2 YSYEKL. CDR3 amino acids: CASSQVSGSGREQFF. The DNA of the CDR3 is TGCGCCAGCAGCCAAGTCAGCGGGAGTGGGAGGGAGCAGTTCTTC.

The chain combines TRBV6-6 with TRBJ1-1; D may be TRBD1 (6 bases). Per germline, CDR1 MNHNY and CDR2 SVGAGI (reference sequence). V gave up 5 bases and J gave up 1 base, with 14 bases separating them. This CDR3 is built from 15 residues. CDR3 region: CASSRRQAGNTEAFF. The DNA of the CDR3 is TGTGCCAGCAGTCGACGACAGGCCGGGAACACTGAAGCTTTCTTT.